The rows below give T cell receptor beta chains drawn from one sample of a study of T cell responses to AZD1222 COVID-19 vaccine. This table comes from immunoSEQ multiplex PCR, and its TCRdb copy is limited to in-frame clones, with some not included. The profile shows about 120,000 clones, 92% of them singletons. The sequencing used peripheral blood, collected on day 0 of AZD1222 vaccination. The source is an adult in good health. CDR3s include the opening cysteine and the closing phenylalanine or tryptophan.

v_call cdr3_aa
TRBV6-1 CASSEDSTWGNEQFF
TRBV3-1/TRBV3-2 CASSHGDREGYEQYF
TRBV27 CASSMVGGENEQYF
TRBV20-1 CSASYGTAVRGGGNQPQHF
TRBV6-2/TRBV6-3 CASSYTGTAEKLFF
TRBV5-4 CASSLEGVGNSPLHF
TRBV5-1 CASSSEPGLAYNEQFF
TRBV4-3 CASSQDWTSEETQYF
TRBV7-2 CASSVSGGTYNEQFF
TRBV6-5 CASGQKGTEAFF
TRBV9 CASSVSTPGARGYTF
TRBV3-1/TRBV3-2 CASSQGSYEQYF
TRBV4-1 CASSQAWDRVRYGYTF
TRBV7-9 CASSSHIQIQEQYF
TRBV28 CASSFQYRGGLAAKSEQYF
TRBV15 CATSRDSPLHF
TRBV4-1 CASSQVAGDNQPQHF
TRBV5-5 CASSPLAPTALYGYTF
TRBV2 CASSPTRGRDEQFF
TRBV4-3 CASSQAGSGLWNTEAFF
TRBV28 CASSLSTGSRALHF
TRBV4-3 CASSQDLPDLRGSGANVLTF
TRBV19 CASSNQGDTEAFF
TRBV7-2 CASSFGTSGGKTQYF